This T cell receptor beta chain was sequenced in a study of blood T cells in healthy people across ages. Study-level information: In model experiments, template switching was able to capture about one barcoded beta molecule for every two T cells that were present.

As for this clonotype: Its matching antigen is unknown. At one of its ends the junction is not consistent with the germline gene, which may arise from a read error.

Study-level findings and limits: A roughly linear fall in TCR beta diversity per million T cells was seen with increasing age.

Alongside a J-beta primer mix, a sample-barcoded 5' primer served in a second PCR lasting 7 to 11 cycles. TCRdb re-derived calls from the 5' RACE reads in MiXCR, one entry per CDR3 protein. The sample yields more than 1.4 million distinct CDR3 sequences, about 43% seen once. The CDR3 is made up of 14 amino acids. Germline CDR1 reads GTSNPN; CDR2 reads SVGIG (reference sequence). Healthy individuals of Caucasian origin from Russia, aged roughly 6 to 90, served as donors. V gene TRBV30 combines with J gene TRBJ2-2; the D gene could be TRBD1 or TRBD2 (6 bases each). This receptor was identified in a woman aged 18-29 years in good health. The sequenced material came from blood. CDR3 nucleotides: TGTGCCTGGGGGGGGCGAAGGAACTCCGGGGAGCTGTTTTTT. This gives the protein CAWGGRRNSGELFF. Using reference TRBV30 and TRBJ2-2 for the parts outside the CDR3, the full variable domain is SQTIHQWPATLVQPVGSPLSLECTVEGTSNPNLYWYRQAAGRGLQLLFYSVGIGQISSEVPQNLSASRPQDRQFILSSKKLLLSDSGFYLCAWGGRRNSGELFFGEGSRLTVL.